Presented here are 24 T cell receptor beta chains from one specimen sequenced in a study of identical twins. TCRdb recomputed calls from the 5' RACE reads with MiXCR, one row per CDR3 protein. The sample lists more than 200,000 distinct CDR3 sequences, about 14% occurring once. The sequencing sample was made of memory (CD45RO+) T cells sorted from blood. These receptors were collected from a woman aged 18-30 years in good health.

This clonotype was counted between two and nine times. The genes are TRBV7-6 and TRBJ2-4; D tentatively reads TRBD1 or TRBD2 (5 bases each). The CDR3 has 14 residues. Germline V gene sequence: CDR1 SGHVS, CDR2 FNYEAQ. Trimming removed 3 bases from V and 7 bases from J, with 13 bases in between. CDR3 DNA sequence: TGTGCCAGCAGCTTGGGACGAGCAGGGAACATTCAGTACTTC. It yields the protein CASSLGRAGNIQYF.

Only a few counts were recorded for this clonotype. The chain links TRBV11-2 to TRBJ1-1; D gene unclear. The V end lost 1 base, the J end lost 5 bases, and 5 bases lay between the germline ends. CDR3 length equals 12 residues. CDR1 is SGHAT and CDR2 is FQNNGV in the germline V gene. This CDR3 reads CASSLGLTEAFF. CDR3 coding DNA: TGTGCCAGCAGCTTAGGGCTGACTGAAGCTTTCTTT. The full variable domain, in which reference TRBV11-2 and TRBJ1-1 provide the parts outside the CDR3, is EAGVAQSPRYKIIEKRQSVAFWCNPISGHATLYWYQQILGQGPKLLIQFQNNGVVDDSQLPKDRFSAERLKGVDSTLKIQPAKLEDSAVYLCASSLGLTEAFFGQGTRLTVV.

The rearrangement joins TRBV6-1 to TRBJ2-2; maybe TRBD2 (6 bases). The CDR3 is 15 amino acids. Trimming removed 6 bases from V and 0 bases from J, with 11 bases in between. Looked up from germline, CDR1 is MNHNS and CDR2 is SASEGT. The CDR3 DNA reads as TGTGCCAGCAGCACGCGGGGAACGAACACCGGGGAGCTGTTTTTT. Translating it yields CASSTRGTNTGELFF.

This clonotype has more than one count but fewer than ten. CDR3 coding DNA: TGCGCCAGCAGCTTGTCTTGGGGAGCCTACGAGCAGTACTTC. Translation gives CASSLSWGAYEQYF. The genes are TRBV5-1 and TRBJ2-7, with D perhaps TRBD2 (5 bases). Trimming cost V 1 base and J 2 bases, with 10 bases left between them. The V gene's germline CDR1 is SGHRS and CDR2 YFSETQ. CDR3 size: 14 residues.

This clonotype has only a few counts. The chain combines TRBV7-9 with TRBJ1-3; 8 nucleotides align to TRBD1. Germline CDR1 and CDR2: SEHNR and FQNEAQ (reference sequence). The CDR3 runs 14 residues. With 8 bases clipped from V and 1 base from J, the junction kept 4 bases outside the gene matches. CDR3 residues: CASRRQGSGNTIYF. The CDR3 bases are TGTGCCAGCCGACGACAGGGGTCTGGAAACACCATATATTTT.

In this sample, this clonotype turned up a few times. V gene TRBV20-1 combines with J gene TRBJ1-1; 7 bases line up with TRBD1. Germline V CDR1 and CDR2: DFQATT, SNEGSKA (reference sequence). This CDR3 region has 14 residues. Unmatched junction bases numbered 12, after V lost 6 bases and J lost 5 bases. CDR3 residues: CSASLGGHLTEAFF. The CDR3 DNA reads as TGCAGTGCCTCCTTAGGGGGCCATTTAACTGAAGCTTTCTTT.

This clonotype came up a few times. V usage is TRBV6-5 and J usage is TRBJ2-7; tentatively, D is TRBD1 (6 bases). This CDR3 comprises 11 residues. Germline V gives CDR1 MNHEY, CDR2 SVGAGI. V lost 6 bases and J lost 8, with 11 bases in between. The CDR3 region has the DNA TGTGCCAGCAGCCATCAGGGGAAGCAGTACTTC. The encoded protein is CASSHQGKQYF.

The J gene is TRBJ2-1, the V gene TRBV12-5; the match to TRBD2 covers 9 bases. V dropped 5 bases and J dropped 5; count of bases not matched to a gene: 10. Germline V gives CDR1 LGHNT, CDR2 FRNRAP. The CDR3 totals 16 residues. For the CDR3, the DNA is TGTGCTAGTGGTCCCGGGGGCGGGGGGGCCAACAATGAGCAGTTCTTC. Translated, it gives CASGPGGGGANNEQFF.

The chain links TRBV20-1 to TRBJ2-3; TRBD2 agrees at 10 bases. The germline V gene encodes CDR1 DFQATT and CDR2 SNEGSKA (reference sequence). After removal of 3 bases from V and 4 bases from J, the junction contained 7 bases not matched to a gene. CDR3 length: 15 residues. CDR3 region: CSASFSGGVSDTQYF. Here the CDR3 DNA reads TGCAGTGCTAGTTTCAGCGGGGGGGTCTCAGATACGCAGTATTTT.

This clonotype appeared a few times. This chain uses TRBV7-2 with TRBJ2-1, with 9 bases that match TRBD2. This CDR3 spans 15 amino acids. The junction had 14 bases not matched to a gene; V was cut back by 7 bases and J by 10 bases. The germline V gene has CDR1 SGHTA and CDR2 FQGNSA. The CDR3 reads CASTWGREGRNEQFF. As DNA, the CDR3 is TGTGCCAGCACCTGGGGGCGGGAGGGAAGGAACGAGCAGTTCTTC.

This clonotype was seen a handful of times. The chain carries TRBV3-1 and TRBJ1-2, with D perhaps TRBD1 (6 bases). CDR3 size: 15 residues. Germline V gives CDR1 LGHDT, CDR2 YNNKEL (reference sequence). The ends were cut back, 1 base at V and 3 bases at J, with 12 bases in the middle. Here the CDR3 DNA reads TGTGCCAGCAGCCAAGGGGGACACGGGCACTATGGCTACACCTTC. Protein sequence: CASSQGGHGHYGYTF.

The chain combines TRBV9 with TRBJ2-6; D remains unclear. Germline-derived CDR1 and CDR2 are SGDLS and YYNGEE. V was clipped by 0 bases and J by 2 bases, with 6 bases between them. CDR3 length: 15 residues. CDR3 in amino acids: CASSVEGTGANVLTF. The CDR3 DNA reads as TGTGCCAGCAGCGTAGAGGGTACTGGGGCCAACGTCCTGACTTTC.

This chain links TRBV28 with TRBJ2-1, with D perhaps TRBD2 (6 bases). V was cut by 10 bases and J by 7 bases, with 20 bases left in between. This CDR3 has 14 amino acids. CDR1 MDHEN and CDR2 SYDVKM come from the germline V gene. The CDR3, as DNA: TGTGCCACCAATCCGGGACTTCCTTTGAATGAGCAGTTCTTC. This translates into CATNPGLPLNEQFF.

CDR3 sequence reads: CASSLYQGDNEQFF. The CDR3 DNA sequence: TGTGCCAGCAGCTTATATCAGGGGGACAATGAGCAGTTCTTC. This chain links TRBV7-2 with TRBJ2-1, with 7 bases that match TRBD1. CDR3 size: 14 residues. Per germline, CDR1 SGHTA and CDR2 FQGNSA. After removal of 2 bases from V and 5 bases from J, the junction contained 3 bases not matched to a gene. The complete variable domain, with remaining parts taken from reference TRBV7-2 and TRBJ2-1, reads GAGVSQSPSNKVTEKGKDVELRCDPISGHTALYWYRQSLGQGLEFLIYFQGNSAPDKSGLPSDRFSAERTGGSVSTLTIQRTQQEDSAVYLCASSLYQGDNEQFFGPGTRLTVL.

The chain has TRBV6-5 and TRBJ1-2; tentative D call: TRBD1 (6 bases). V was trimmed by 4 bases and J by 4 bases, leaving 19 bases between them. This CDR3 is 16 amino acids long. Germline V gives CDR1 MNHEY, CDR2 SVGAGI. The CDR3 sequence is CASSLTRTVGGYGYTF. CDR3 sequence (DNA): TGTGCCAGCAGTTTGACCAGGACAGTTGGGGGCTATGGCTACACCTTC.

This clonotype was counted ten times or more. The CDR3 is CASYPGQGNTGELFF. The DNA of the CDR3 is TGTGCCAGTTATCCGGGACAGGGCAACACCGGGGAGCTGTTTTTT. The chain links TRBV7-9 to TRBJ2-2, with 9 bases that match TRBD1. The V gene's germline CDR1 is SEHNR and CDR2 FQNEAQ (reference sequence). Germline trimming cut 9 bases from V and 2 bases from J; bases unmatched to any gene: 7. This CDR3 has 15 amino acids.

This clonotype was found many times. The J gene is TRBJ1-1, the V gene TRBV5-1; 7 bases fit TRBD1. The germline V gene encodes CDR1 SGHRS and CDR2 YFSETQ. V dropped 0 bases and J dropped 7; count of bases not matched to a gene: 3. This CDR3 contains 13 residues. This CDR3 is CASSLARDSEAFF. CDR3 nucleotides: TGCGCCAGCAGCTTGGCCAGGGACAGTGAAGCTTTCTTT.

This clonotype was seen only a few times. This rearrangement joins TRBV7-9 to TRBJ2-5; no firm D call. V lost 1 base and J lost 4, with 10 bases in between. CDR1 is SEHNR and CDR2 is FQNEAQ in the germline V gene (reference sequence). This CDR3 region has 14 residues. The CDR3 DNA is TGTGCCAGCAGCTTAGTCCCACAGCGAGAGACCCAGTACTTC. Amino acids: CASSLVPQRETQYF. The variable domain in full, completed from reference TRBV7-9 and TRBJ2-5, reads DTGVSQNPRHKITKRGQNVTFRCDPISEHNRLYWYRQTLGQGPEFLTYFQNEAQLEKSRLLSDRFSAERPKGSFSTLEIQRTEQGDSAMYLCASSLVPQRETQYFGPGTRLLVL.

This sequence joins TRBV7-2 and TRBJ2-7; no firm D call. Trimming pared 4 bases from V and 0 bases from J, leaving 10 bases between. This CDR3 is built from 14 residues. Germline lookup yields CDR1 SGHTA and CDR2 FQGNSA. In DNA, the CDR3 is TGTGCCAGCAGCTCCGCCGGAATCTCCTACGAGCAGTACTTC. It translates to CASSSAGISYEQYF.

This clonotype was seen only a few times. The chain recombines TRBV20-1 with TRBJ1-1; D ambiguous. Germline CDR1 is DFQATT and CDR2 is SNEGSKA (reference sequence). Trimming took off 1 base at V and 8 bases at J, with 17 bases between the two ends. This CDR3 is built from 14 residues. CDR3 in amino acids: CSARVASVRAEAFF. The DNA for the CDR3 is TGCAGTGCTAGAGTGGCCTCGGTTCGGGCGGAAGCTTTCTTT.

The CDR3 loop reads CASSLDTGDSGNTIYF. As DNA, the CDR3 is TGCGCCAGCAGCTTGGACACAGGAGACTCTGGAAACACCATATATTTT. The V call is TRBV5-1, the J call TRBJ1-3, with D perhaps matching TRBD1 (5 bases). CDR3 length: 16 amino acids. V was pared by 0 bases and J by 0 bases, with 10 bases between. Germline V gene data show CDR1 as SGHRS and CDR2 as YFSETQ. The whole variable domain, filled in from reference TRBV5-1 and TRBJ1-3, reads KAGVTQTPRYLIKTRGQQVTLSCSPISGHRSVSWYQQTPGQGLQFLFEYFSETQRNKGNFPGRFSGRQFSNSRSEMNVSTLELGDSALYLCASSLDTGDSGNTIYFGEGSWLTVV.

The rearrangement joins TRBV6-5 to TRBJ2-3; tentatively, D is TRBD1 (5 bases). Germline CDR1 is MNHEY and CDR2 is SVGAGI. CDR3 length: 16 residues. Trimming left V 0 bases short and J 3 bases short, with 13 bases between. Written as DNA, the CDR3 is TGTGCCAGCAGTTACTCATATCTGCAGGGTACAGATACGCAGTATTTT. It encodes CASSYSYLQGTDTQYF.

The chain employs TRBV7-2 and TRBJ2-2; no clear D gene. V dropped 0 bases and J dropped 2 bases, with 4 bases sitting between them. CDR1 is SGHTA, CDR2 FQGNSA, per germline. The CDR3 extends over 14 amino acids. The DNA of the CDR3 is TGTGCCAGCAGCTTAGCACAAAACACCGGGGAGCTGTTTTTT. It specifies CASSLAQNTGELFF.

This clonotype has just a few counts. The gene calls are TRBV4-1 and TRBJ2-1, with 8 bases lining up with TRBD2. From germline, CDR1 is MGHRA and CDR2 YSYEKL. Losses at the gene ends were 2 bases for V and 1 base for J; bases not matched to a gene: 13. The CDR3 covers 19 residues. The CDR3 DNA follows: TGCGCCAGCAGCCAAACGGTGGGGGCAAGCGGGAGTTCCTACAATGAGCAGTTCTTC. As protein: CASSQTVGASGSSYNEQFF.